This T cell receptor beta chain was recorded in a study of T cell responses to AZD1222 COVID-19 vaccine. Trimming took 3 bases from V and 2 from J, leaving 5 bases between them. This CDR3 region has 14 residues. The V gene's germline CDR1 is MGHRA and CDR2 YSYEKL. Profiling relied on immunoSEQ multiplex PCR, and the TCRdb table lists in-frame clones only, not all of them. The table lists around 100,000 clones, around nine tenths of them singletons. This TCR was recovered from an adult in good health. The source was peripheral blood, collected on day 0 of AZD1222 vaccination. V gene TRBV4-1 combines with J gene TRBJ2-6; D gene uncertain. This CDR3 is CASSHPTGANVLTF. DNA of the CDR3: TGCGCCAGCAGCCACCCGACTGGGGCCAACGTCCTGACTTTC.